These 26 T cell receptor beta chains were sequenced from one sample in a study of beta chain features in type 1 diabetes. The isolated RNA, all of it, was reverse transcribed, so expressed TCRB transcripts were what got sequenced. Profiling relied on immunoSEQ multiplex PCR, and the TCRdb table lists in-frame clones only, not all of them. The sample carries around 430,000 clones, approximately 30% recorded once. The sequenced sample consisted of naive CD4+ T cells from blood. These receptors were taken from a man between 18 and 35 years old in good health.

With regard to this clone: Distinct nucleotide sequences in the sample also encode this CDR3. The chain carries TRBV5-1 and TRBJ2-3, with D hard to call. Trimming left V 5 bases short and J 2 bases short, with 6 bases between. CDR1 and CDR2 (germline): SGHRS, YFSETQ. The CDR3 spans 12 residues. CDR3: CASSSPTDTQYF. CDR3 sequence (DNA): TGCGCCAGCAGTTCCCCCACAGATACGCAGTATTTT.

The V call is TRBV19, the J call TRBJ2-7; D not certain. Germline lookup yields CDR1 LNHDA and CDR2 SQIVND (reference sequence). CDR3 length equals 13 residues. Trimming removed 6 bases at V and 5 bases at J, with 14 bases between. The CDR3 loop reads CASSSLGLDEQYF. CDR3 nucleotide sequence: TGTGCCAGTAGCTCTTTAGGATTAGACGAGCAGTACTTC.

The chain is built from TRBV7-2 and TRBJ2-3; D not certain. Germline CDR1 and CDR2: SGHTA and FQGNSA. V was clipped by 0 bases and J by 1 base, with 5 bases between them. The CDR3 spans 14 residues. The CDR3 loop is CASSLAFGTDTQYF. The CDR3, as DNA: TGTGCCAGCAGCTTAGCGTTTGGCACAGATACGCAGTATTTT.

The chain is built from TRBV6-6 and TRBJ2-3; the match to TRBD2 covers 7 bases. Germline V gives CDR1 MNHNY, CDR2 SVGAGI (reference sequence). Losses at the gene ends were 5 bases for V and 0 bases for J; bases not matched to a gene: 5. The CDR3 covers 15 residues. Written as DNA, the CDR3 is TGTGCCAGCAGTAAACTAGCGTTTAGCACAGATACGCAGTATTTT. Protein sequence: CASSKLAFSTDTQYF.

The genes are TRBV9 and TRBJ2-3, with TRBD1 matching over 10 bases. Germline assignment: CDR1 SGDLS and CDR2 YYNGEE. The junction had 13 bases not matched to a gene; V was cut back by 4 bases and J by 8 bases. The CDR3 is made up of 16 amino acids. CDR3: CASSPRGTGARGTQYF. The CDR3 region has the DNA TGTGCCAGCAGCCCGCGAGGGACAGGGGCCAGGGGTACGCAGTATTTT.

In its sample, this clone was seen a few times. The V gene is TRBV20-1, the J gene TRBJ2-1; possibly TRBD2 for D (6 bases). The germline V gene has CDR1 DFQATT and CDR2 SNEGSKA (reference sequence). The CDR3 covers 11 residues. Trimming pared 3 bases from V and 14 bases from J, leaving 14 bases between. This chain's CDR3 is CSASEGGLKFF. CDR3 sequence (DNA): TGCAGTGCTAGCGAAGGAGGGTTGAAGTTCTTC.

This clone has only a few counts. V gene TRBV30 combines with J gene TRBJ2-3; tentatively, D is TRBD2 (6 bases). Germline V CDR1 and CDR2: GTSNPN, SVGIG (reference sequence). This CDR3 is 14 amino acids long. V lost 1 base and J 3 bases, leaving 11 bases between the germline ends. The chain's CDR3 is CAWSDGGPTDTQYF. In nucleotides, the CDR3 is TGTGCCTGGAGTGACGGAGGGCCGACAGATACGCAGTATTTT.

The gene calls are TRBV9 and TRBJ2-2; no firm D call. Looked up from germline, CDR1 is SGDLS and CDR2 is YYNGEE. This CDR3 has 13 amino acids. Trimming cost V 0 bases and J 5 bases, with 5 bases left between them. For the CDR3, the DNA is TGTGCCAGCAGCGTAGCCTTAACCGGGGAGCTGTTTTTT. Its translation: CASSVALTGELFF.

In the case of this clone: One end of the junction varies from germline; a read error may be responsible. The chain links TRBV7-7 to TRBJ2-5; maybe TRBD2 (6 bases). Germline V lookup: CDR1 SSHAT, CDR2 FNYEAQ (reference sequence). The CDR3 spans 14 residues. In DNA form, the CDR3 reads TGTGCTAGCAGCTTACTACGGGGGAGTGAGACCCAGTACTTC. This encodes CASSLLRGSETQYF.

The chain has TRBV5-1 and TRBJ2-5; either TRBD1 or TRBD2 may supply D (6 bases each). Germline V lookup: CDR1 SGHRS, CDR2 YFSETQ. There are 15 residues in the CDR3. Between the trimmed V and J ends, which lost 0 bases and 5 bases, there was a span of 14 bases. The CDR3 is CASSLAWGAKETQYF. In nucleotides, the CDR3 is TGCGCCAGCAGCTTGGCCTGGGGGGCTAAGGAGACCCAGTACTTC.

The rearrangement links TRBV25-1 to TRBJ2-7, with D perhaps given as TRBD1 or TRBD2 (6 bases each). CDR1 is MGHDK and CDR2 is SYGVNS in the germline V gene. The CDR3 consists of 15 residues. The V end lost 2 bases, the J end lost 6 bases, and 17 bases lay between the germline ends. The CDR3 here is CASSEPIGSGAEQYF. DNA for the CDR3: TGTGCCAGCAGTGAACCGATAGGGTCGGGGGCCGAGCAGTACTTC.

This clone has a handful of counts. The rearrangement uses TRBV7-9 and TRBJ1-4; D uncertain. Trimming removed 6 bases from V and 8 bases from J, with 16 bases in between. The germline gives CDR1 SEHNR, CDR2 FQNEAQ (reference sequence). CDR3 size: 14 residues. The CDR3 DNA is TGTGCCAGCAGTTCCTGGAGAGATGAGGAAAAACTGTTTTTT. It specifies CASSSWRDEEKLFF.

The chain has TRBV30 and TRBJ2-6; D remains unclear. Looked up from germline, CDR1 is GTSNPN and CDR2 is SVGIG (reference sequence). This CDR3 spans 17 amino acids. V lost 2 bases and J lost 0, with 14 bases in between. The CDR3 DNA sequence: TGTGCCTGGAGTATCGGATTAGGGTTCTCTGGGGCCAACGTCCTGACTTTC. Amino acid sequence: CAWSIGLGFSGANVLTF.

This sequence joins TRBV29-1 and TRBJ2-7; D perhaps matches TRBD1 (6 bases). The CDR3 loop spans 14 amino acids. Per germline, CDR1 SQVTM and CDR2 ANQGSEA. V was pared by 0 bases and J by 6 bases, with 15 bases between. The CDR3, as DNA: TGCAGCGTTGAAGAACCGGGACATTCGCTCGAGCAGTACTTC. This gives the protein CSVEEPGHSLEQYF.

This clone has more than one count but fewer than ten. The V call is TRBV29-1, the J call TRBJ1-5, with unresolved D. From germline, CDR1 is SQVTM and CDR2 ANQGSEA. V was pared by 4 bases and J by 0 bases, with 7 bases between. CDR3 length equals 13 residues. The CDR3 region is CSVGQVSNQPQHF. CDR3 DNA: TGCAGCGTTGGACAAGTTAGCAATCAGCCCCAGCATTTT. Combining the CDR3 with reference TRBV29-1 and TRBJ1-5 gives the whole variable domain SAVISQKPSRDICQRGTSLTIQCQVDSQVTMMFWYRQQPGQSLTLIATANQGSEATYESGFVIDKFPISRPNLTFSTLTVSNMSPEDSSIYLCSVGQVSNQPQHFGDGTRLSIL.

This rearrangement joins TRBV25-1 to TRBJ1-4; D may be TRBD1 (5 bases). The length of the CDR3 is 15 residues. V lost 0 bases, J lost 7 bases, and 12 bases lay in between. Per the germline V gene, CDR1 is MGHDK and CDR2 is SYGVNS. CDR3 in amino acids: CASSEYGGSLEKLFF. The DNA of the CDR3 is TGTGCCAGCAGTGAATATGGGGGGTCCCTTGAAAAACTGTTTTTT. Together with reference TRBV25-1 and TRBJ1-4, the CDR3 gives the full variable domain: EADIYQTPRYLVIGTGKKITLECSQTMGHDKMYWYQQDPGMELHLIHYSYGVNSTEKGDLSSESTVSRIRTEHFPLTLESARPSHTSQYLCASSEYGGSLEKLFFGSGTQLSVL.

This CDR3 reads CAWGYGLSNQPQHF. DNA of the CDR3: TGTGCCTGGGGTTATGGGCTGAGCAATCAGCCCCAGCATTTT. The chain recombines TRBV30 with TRBJ1-5, with no clear D. The V gene lost 5 bases and the J gene lost 1 base, with 12 bases spanning the gap. Germline V CDR1 and CDR2: GTSNPN, SVGIG (reference sequence). The CDR3 covers 14 residues.

This clone was counted a few times. The rearrangement joins TRBV7-2 to TRBJ2-4, with D unresolved. The CDR3 runs to 18 residues. CDR1 is SGHTA and CDR2 is FQGNSA in the germline V gene. The germline V and J ends were trimmed by 1 base and 0 bases, with 16 bases remaining between them. CDR3: CASSLDWRASVAKNIQYF. CDR3 DNA sequence: TGTGCCAGCAGCTTAGATTGGCGTGCCTCCGTAGCCAAAAACATTCAGTACTTC.

In its sample, this clone was seen a few times. This sequence joins TRBV6-6 and TRBJ2-7; perhaps TRBD1 as D (6 bases). This CDR3 has 15 amino acids. Trimming took 5 bases from V and 1 from J, leaving 15 bases between them. Germline assignment: CDR1 MNHNY and CDR2 SVGAGI (reference sequence). The DNA for the CDR3 is TGTGCCAGCAGTCAGTCCGGGACACCTTCCTACGAGCAGTACTTC. Translation: CASSQSGTPSYEQYF.

The chain carries TRBV11-1 and TRBJ2-1; D ambiguous. The CDR3 is made up of 13 amino acids. Deletions cut 2 bases from V and 3 bases from J, with 5 bases between. Germline V gene data show CDR1 as SGHAT and CDR2 as FQDESV (reference sequence). The CDR3 DNA is TGTGCCAGCAGCTTAAGGGTCTACAATGAGCAGTTCTTC. Translation: CASSLRVYNEQFF.

As regards this clone: Other DNA sequences of this sample code for an identical CDR3. The gene calls are TRBV7-9 and TRBJ1-2; unclear D gene. The germline V gene has CDR1 SEHNR and CDR2 FQNEAQ (reference sequence). Trimming removed 3 bases from V and 0 bases from J, with 5 bases in between. The CDR3 loop spans 13 amino acids. The CDR3, as DNA: TGTGCCAGCAGCTTTGGGTCTAACTATGGCTACACCTTC. The encoded protein is CASSFGSNYGYTF.

This clone was found a few times. The rearrangement joins TRBV20-1 to TRBJ2-7, with TRBD1 as a possible D gene (5 bases). This CDR3 contains 10 residues. V was pared by 2 bases and J by 11 bases, with 10 bases between. CDR1 and CDR2 from the germline V gene are DFQATT and SNEGSKA (reference sequence). The chain's CDR3 is CSARPDKEYF. The CDR3 DNA sequence: TGCAGTGCTAGACCGGACAAGGAGTACTTC.

This clone was detected only a few times. CDR3 sequence reads: CASSLTSETQYF. The DNA of the CDR3 is TGTGCCAGCTCATTAACCTCAGAGACCCAGTACTTC. The chain uses TRBV18 and TRBJ2-5, with no clear D. V was pared by 5 bases and J by 4 bases, with 8 bases between. The CDR3 length is 12 residues. Germline V lookup: CDR1 KGHSH, CDR2 LQKENI.

The chain links TRBV19 to TRBJ1-2; a possible D gene is TRBD1 (6 bases). This CDR3 is built from 15 residues. CDR1 and CDR2 from the germline V gene are LNHDA and SQIVND (reference sequence). Trimming took off 3 bases at V and 5 bases at J, with 16 bases between the two ends. The CDR3 loop is CASSISGARGYGYTF. The CDR3 DNA follows: TGTGCCAGTAGTATTAGCGGCGCCAGGGGATATGGCTACACCTTC.

CDR3 nucleotides: TGTGCCAGCAGTTTTCAGGGCTCCTATCAGCCCCAGCATTTT. This translates into CASSFQGSYQPQHF. The V gene is TRBV27, the J gene TRBJ1-5; possibly TRBD1 for D (5 bases). The CDR3 is 14 residues long. CDR1 is MNHEY and CDR2 is SMNVEV in the germline V gene (reference sequence). Trimming removed 3 bases from V and 5 bases from J, with 11 bases in between.

This clone was observed a few times. The chain couples TRBV7-2 to TRBJ1-1; D is unresolved. CDR1 and CDR2 (germline): SGHTA, FQGNSA. Trimming stripped 4 bases from V and 3 bases from J, with 12 bases between. The CDR3 is made up of 14 amino acids. CDR3 in DNA: TGTGCCAGCAGCTGGGCAGGAACGGACACTGAAGCTTTCTTT. It codes for CASSWAGTDTEAFF.